These 12 T cell receptor beta chains share one sample of origin, sequenced in a study of OX40 agonist ivuxolimab in advanced cancers. Libraries were prepared by immunoSEQ multiplex PCR; TCRdb keeps only in-frame clonotypes and omits some of them. The sample records about 82,000 clones, around nine tenths being singletons. Material: CD4+ or CD8+ T cells sorted from blood, obtained in a trial of the OX40 agonist ivuxolimab. These receptors originate from an adult with an advanced solid tumor such as melanoma, head and neck, liver or kidney cancer.

The chain employs TRBV28 and TRBJ2-1; tentatively, D is TRBD1 (5 bases). Trimming left V 6 bases short and J 0 bases short, with 12 bases between. The germline gives CDR1 MDHEN, CDR2 SYDVKM. The CDR3 runs to 15 residues. The CDR3 here is CASSPQGGSYNEQFF. The CDR3 DNA follows: TGTGCCAGCAGCCCTCAGGGTGGCTCCTACAATGAGCAGTTCTTC.

This rearrangement joins TRBV7-2 to TRBJ1-4, with D unresolved. The V end lost 2 bases, the J end lost 3 bases, and 10 bases lay between the germline ends. Looked up from germline, CDR1 is SGHTA and CDR2 is FQGNSA. The CDR3 consists of 15 residues. CDR3 in amino acids: CASSLIGSSNEKLFF. The CDR3 DNA is TGTGCCAGCAGCTTAATCGGCAGCTCTAATGAAAAACTGTTTTTT.

The rearrangement uses TRBV5-1 and TRBJ2-3, with D unclear. CDR3 size: 15 residues. CDR1 is SGHRS, CDR2 YFSETQ, per germline. V lost 0 bases and J lost 6, with 14 bases in between. The DNA of the CDR3 is TGCGCCAGCAGCTTGGGCTTGCGAGACGCGGATACGCAGTATTTT. Protein: CASSLGLRDADTQYF.

Of note for this clone: One end of the junction fails to match germline, which may point to a read error. The chain couples TRBV30 to TRBJ2-1, with D perhaps assigned TRBD1 or TRBD2 (6 bases each). In germline, CDR1 is GTSNPN, CDR2 SVGIG (reference sequence). CDR3 length: 11 amino acids. The CDR3: CAWSSGERGIF. In DNA form, the CDR3 reads TGTGCCTGGAGCTCGGGGGAAAGGGGGATCTTC.

CDR3 in amino acids: CTTRGSDGYTF. Here the CDR3 DNA reads TGCACCACCCGGGGATCCGATGGCTACACCTTC. The rearrangement links TRBV29-1 to TRBJ1-2; D unclear. This CDR3 region has 11 residues. Germline-derived CDR1 and CDR2 are SQVTM and ANQGSEA.

The chain has TRBV7-2 and TRBJ2-3, with D maybe TRBD1 (5 bases). This CDR3 contains 15 residues. V lost 5 bases, J lost 1 base, and 13 bases lay in between. The V gene's germline CDR1 is SGHTA and CDR2 FQGNSA. The DNA for the CDR3 is TGTGCCAGCAGCCTAAGAACAGGAGGCACAGATACGCAGTATTTT. It is translated as CASSLRTGGTDTQYF.

The chain employs TRBV9 and TRBJ1-5; D unclear. There are 16 residues in the CDR3. Trimming pared 0 bases from V and 4 bases from J, leaving 14 bases between. Germline assignment: CDR1 SGDLS and CDR2 YYNGEE. The DNA of the CDR3 is TGTGCCAGCAGCGTAGGGGCAGAGGATTTAAATCAGCCCCAGCATTTT. The encoded protein is CASSVGAEDLNQPQHF.

This chain links TRBV18 with TRBJ2-3; possible D gene TRBD2, 5 bases. The CDR3 runs to 14 residues. CDR1 is KGHSH, CDR2 LQKENI, per germline. V was trimmed by 3 bases and J by 4 bases, leaving 11 bases between them. CDR3 DNA: TGTGCCAGCTCACCTTCTAGCCCACCAGATACGCAGTATTTT. Encoded protein: CASSPSSPPDTQYF.

V is TRBV29-1 and J is TRBJ2-7, with D tentatively TRBD1 (5 bases). Trimming took 3 bases from V and 9 from J, leaving 18 bases between them. This CDR3 comprises 13 residues. Germline CDR1 is SQVTM and CDR2 is ANQGSEA. DNA of the CDR3: TGCAGCGTTGAGGGCATAGGGGCCGGCGGGCAGTACTTC. This gives the protein CSVEGIGAGGQYF.

This rearrangement joins TRBV4-1 to TRBJ2-7; 9 nucleotides agree with TRBD1. After removal of 0 bases from V and 2 bases from J, the junction contained 8 bases not matched to a gene. Germline CDR1 MGHRA, CDR2 YSYEKL. This CDR3 is built from 17 residues. The CDR3 DNA follows: TGCGCCAGCAGCCAAGACCCCGTGGGGACAGGGCCCTACGAGCAGTACTTC. This encodes CASSQDPVGTGPYEQYF.

CDR3 DNA sequence: TGTGCCAGCAGCGTAGTAGGCCTAGCGGGAGCCACCGGGGAGCTGTTTTTT. It specifies CASSVVGLAGATGELFF. The V and J genes are TRBV9 and TRBJ2-2; 10 positions match TRBD2. Looked up from germline, CDR1 is SGDLS and CDR2 is YYNGEE. The CDR3 contains 17 residues. J was trimmed by 4 bases and V by 0 bases; bases with no gene match: 6.

Turning to this clone: The same CDR3 also results from other DNA sequences found in this sample. This sequence joins TRBV6-5 and TRBJ1-1, with 8 bases identical to TRBD1. The CDR3 has 15 residues. Per the germline V gene, CDR1 is MNHEY and CDR2 is SVGAGI. J gave up 0 bases and V 0 bases, and 0 bases lay outside the gene matches. This CDR3 reads CASSYSGQVNTEAFF. For the CDR3, the DNA is TGTGCCAGCAGTTACTCGGGACAGGTGAACACTGAAGCTTTCTTT.